This TCR beta chain emerged from a study of blood T cell repertoires in COVID-19. This CDR3 is 15 amino acids long. Germline V gives CDR1 LGHNA, CDR2 YNFKEQ. Unmatched junction bases numbered 3, after V lost 1 base and J lost 0 bases. Sample share makes this clone medium-sized. The repertoire was sequenced with immunoSEQ multiplex PCR; TCRdb's copy has only in-frame clones and lacks some. The sample has about 51,000 clones, roughly 80% seen once. The receptor was isolated from a man in his fifties with acute or convalescent COVID-19. Sample: peripheral blood. J is TRBJ2-7 and V is TRBV4-2; TRBD2 aligns across 7 bases. The CDR3 region has the DNA TGTGCCAGCAGCCAAGGAGGGACTATCTCCTACGAGCAGTACTTC. Amino acids: CASSQGGTISYEQYF.